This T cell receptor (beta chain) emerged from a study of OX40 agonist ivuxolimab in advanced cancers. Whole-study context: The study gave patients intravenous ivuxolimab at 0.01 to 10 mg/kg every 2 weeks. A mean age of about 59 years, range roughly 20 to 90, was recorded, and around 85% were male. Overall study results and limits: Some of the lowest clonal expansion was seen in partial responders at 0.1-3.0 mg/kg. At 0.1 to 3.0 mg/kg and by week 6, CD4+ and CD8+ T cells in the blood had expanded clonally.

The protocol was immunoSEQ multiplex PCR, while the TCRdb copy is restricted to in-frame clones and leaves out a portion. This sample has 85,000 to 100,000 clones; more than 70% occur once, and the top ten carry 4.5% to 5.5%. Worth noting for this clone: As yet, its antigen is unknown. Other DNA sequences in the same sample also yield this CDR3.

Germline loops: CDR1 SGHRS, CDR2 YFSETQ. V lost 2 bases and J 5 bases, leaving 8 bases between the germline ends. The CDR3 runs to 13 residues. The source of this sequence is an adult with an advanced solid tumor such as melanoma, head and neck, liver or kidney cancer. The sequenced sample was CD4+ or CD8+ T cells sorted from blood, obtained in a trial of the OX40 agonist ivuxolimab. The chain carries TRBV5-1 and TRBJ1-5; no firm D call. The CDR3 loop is CASSFSTDQPQHF. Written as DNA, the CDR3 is TGCGCCAGCAGCTTCAGTACGGATCAGCCCCAGCATTTT.